Listed below are T cell receptor beta chains from one sample, sequenced in a study of cytomegalovirus exposure and HLA in healthy donors. The assay was immunoSEQ multiplex PCR, and TCRdb's table has in-frame clones only and misses some. The sample totals 29,000 or so clones. Sequencing was carried out using PBMCs. These receptors all stem from a man aged 25 to 40 in good health and CMV-seronegative. CDR3s include the opening cysteine and the closing phenylalanine or tryptophan. The D gene is left open where the match is weak.

TRBV19	TRBD1	TRBJ2-7	CASSIGQGAYEQYF	TGTGCCAGTAGTATCGGACAGGGGGCCTACGAGCAGTACTTC
TRBV29-1	TRBD2	TRBJ2-7	CSVGTSGGGYEQYF	TGCAGCGTGGGGACTAGCGGGGGAGGCTACGAGCAGTACTTC
TRBV11-3	TRBD2	TRBJ2-7	CASSLGGMDEQYF	TGTGCCAGCAGCTTGGGGGGGATGGACGAGCAGTACTTC
TRBV25-1	TRBD2	TRBJ2-1	CASSDPASGRGDNEQFF	TGTGCCAGCAGTGACCCGGCTAGCGGGAGGGGGGACAATGAGCAGTTCTTC
TRBV15	NA	TRBJ2-7	CATSKADTRLFGQYF	TGTGCCACCAGCAAGGCAGATACCCGACTTTTCGGGCAGTACTTC
TRBV2	NA	TRBJ1-4	CASSDNSWEKLFF	TGTGCCAGCAGTGATAACAGTTGGGAAAAACTGTTTTTT
TRBV2	NA	TRBJ1-2	CASSENSQGYGYTF	TGTGCCAGCAGTGAAAACTCCCAGGGCTATGGCTACACCTTC
TRBV18	NA	TRBJ2-3	CASSPRRGSGTDTQYF	TGTGCCAGCTCACCGAGGCGAGGGTCGGGCACAGATACGCAGTATTTT
TRBV6-6	TRBD2	TRBJ2-5	CASSPHSGGALMVQYF	TGTGCCAGCAGCCCCCATAGCGGGGGAGCCTTGATGGTCCAGTACTTC
TRBV4-3	TRBD2	TRBJ2-3	CASSPGTSGGTDTQYF	TGCGCCAGCAGCCCTGGGACTAGCGGGGGCACAGATACGCAGTATTTT
TRBV29-1	NA	TRBJ1-3	CSVEVFAGNTIYF	TGCAGCGTTGAAGTATTTGCTGGAAACACCATATATTTT
TRBV6-1	NA	TRBJ2-1	CASSAFSAGEQFF	TGTGCCAGCAGTGCGTTCTCGGCGGGGGAGCAGTTCTTC
TRBV7-9	NA	TRBJ1-1	CAGQHTNTEAFF	TGTGCCGGACAGCACACCAACACTGAAGCTTTCTTT
TRBV27	TRBD1	TRBJ2-7	CASRSSTGPYEQYF	TGTGCCAGCAGATCCTCGACAGGGCCCTACGAGCAGTACTTC
TRBV5-4	NA	TRBJ1-2	CAFSSGVSGYTF	TGTGCCTTCTCTTCGGGGGTGAGTGGCTACACCTTC
TRBV30	NA	TRBJ1-5	CAWSVEGHSNQPQHF	TGTGCCTGGAGTGTTGAGGGACATAGCAATCAGCCCCAGCATTTT
TRBV18	NA	TRBJ1-5	CASSPQRTGNQPQHF	TGTGCCAGCTCACCACAGAGGACGGGGAATCAGCCCCAGCATTTT
TRBV19	NA	TRBJ1-1	CASRSGGPVTEAFF	TGTGCCAGTAGGAGCGGGGGACCGGTCACTGAAGCTTTCTTT
TRBV28	NA	TRBJ2-5	CASSLVLGATEETQYF	TGTGCCAGCAGCCTGGTCCTGGGGGCCACGGAGGAGACCCAGTACTTC
TRBV18	TRBD1	TRBJ1-2	CASSQRQGMDYGYTF	TGTGCCAGCTCCCAAAGACAGGGTATGGACTATGGCTACACCTTC
TRBV7-9	TRBD2	TRBJ2-6	CASSLGGGAYGANVLTF	TGTGCCAGCAGCTTAGGCGGGGGGGCTTATGGGGCCAACGTCCTGACTTTC
TRBV2	TRBD1	TRBJ1-1	CASSELQGPLLNTEAFF	TGTGCCAGCAGTGAGCTACAGGGGCCCCTTTTAAACACTGAAGCTTTCTTT